This TCR beta chain was identified in a study of T cell repertoires in cytomegalovirus infection. Study-wide context: Public TCR beta signatures provided an indication of both CMV infection and a matching HLA type. Broader study findings: Pooled public TCR beta family frequency picked out CMV carriers with the relevant HLA. HLA-C-restricted CMV-specific TCR beta clonotypes were dominant in the ex vivo response.

CDR3 length: 16 residues. Germline V gene data show CDR1 as LNHDA and CDR2 as SQIVND (reference sequence). The V end was cut by 7 bases, the J end by 4 bases, with 22 bases between. TCRdb reprocessed the reads with MiXCR, giving one entry per CDR3 protein. The table records hundreds of thousands of distinct CDR3 sequences, approximately 10% of them present only once. Ten or more counts support this clonotype. Antigen specificity is unknown. The sequenced sample consisted of PBMCs. The chain joins TRBV19 to TRBJ1-2; D not resolved. This TCR was sampled from a human donor in good health (CMV status not recorded). Some clones in this sample may be carry-over from other donors' samples. Here the CDR3 DNA reads TGTGCCAGTAACACTAGACGGACTGCTGGCTCCTATGGCTACACCTTC. This translates into CASNTRRTAGSYGYTF.